This T cell receptor beta chain was documented in a study of metastatic and nonmetastatic thyroid tumors. Study-level background: From malignant and benign thyroid patients, repertoires in blood and in tumor or nodule tissue were compared. The study's findings and limits: The reported finding was significantly higher TCR beta diversity in malignant thyroid tumors relative to benign nodules, in blood and tumor.

Via MiXCR, TCRdb re-called the PCR reads. The sample includes approximately 50,000 clones, around 20% seen only once; the top ten take about 4%. This clone turned up a few times. The antigen remains unidentified. The junction shows a germline mismatch at one end, possibly a read error. CDR3 size: 14 residues. Germline V lookup: CDR1 LNHDA, CDR2 SQIVND (reference sequence). Ahead of thyroid surgery, no patient had received treatment of any kind. Material for sequencing was blood. This TCR was sampled from a female donor with papillary thyroid cancer or a benign thyroid nodule (not recorded which). Some clones in this sample may be carry-over from other donors' samples. This sequence joins TRBV19 and TRBJ2-7; maybe TRBD2 (6 bases). The CDR3 spells CASSGGAARYEQYF. For the CDR3, the DNA is TGTGCTAGTAGCGGTGGAGCGGCCCGATACGAGCAGTACTTC. The full variable domain, rest sourced from reference TRBV19 and TRBJ2-7, is DGGITQSPKYLFRKEGQNVTLSCEQNLNHDAMYWYRQDPGQGLRLIYYSQIVNDFQKGDIAEGYSVSREKKESFPLTVTSAQKNPTAFYLCASSGGAARYEQYFGPGTRLTVT.